The sequence of this TCR beta chain was determined in a study of T-cell reconstitution after alpha-beta-depleted transplantation in children. Findings of the study overall: Some patients' high day-60 TCRbeta diversity was attributed to recipient cells surviving conditioning. Where alpha-beta T cells came from about two months after transplant was reportedly several hundred expanded graft clones. Fresh T-cell production supplied most of the T-cell counts and diversity seen one year after transplant.

V lost 9 bases and J 0 bases, leaving 20 bases between the germline ends. The CDR3 covers 16 residues. Remarks on this clonotype: Its antigen is as yet unknown.

For TCRbeta, the library was prepared with unique molecular identifiers. Each CDR3 protein gets one entry after TCRdb re-called the PCR reads with MiXCR. The sample lists 600,000 to 800,000 distinct CDR3 sequences, around 13% occurring once. The input for sequencing was PBMCs, taken before TCRalphabeta/CD19-depleted stem cell transplant. This sequence originates from a girl aged 2 to 10 with congenital amegakaryocytic thrombocytopenia, due to receive a stem cell transplant. V is TRBV12-3 or TRBV12-4 and J is TRBJ1-2; D is unclear. CDR3 region: CASTRSGVLANYGYTF. The CDR3 nucleotides read TGTGCCAGTACAAGATCGGGAGTGCTAGCTAACTATGGCTACACCTTC.